The source of this T cell receptor (beta chain) is a study of blood T cells in healthy people across ages. General observations from the study: The long-lived group displayed more naive CD4+ cells, plus higher diversity, than the aged donors did.

Together with a sample-barcoded 5' primer, a J-beta primer mix was included in a second PCR lasting roughly 6 to 12 cycles. A template-switch adaptor containing 12 random nucleotides labeled each cDNA molecule. A single record per CDR3 protein comes from TCRdb applying MiXCR to the 5' RACE reads. The sample contains over a million distinct CDR3 sequences, more than 35% of which appear only once. Note on this clonotype: The antigen is unknown.

What was sequenced was blood. This TCR was recovered from a woman aged 60 to 75 in good health.

The CDR3 DNA sequence: TGCAGTGGCACCAGGGGGAGGTACAATGAGCAGTTCTTC. Its translation: CSGTRGRYNEQFF. The chain carries TRBV20-1 and TRBJ2-1; a possible D gene is TRBD1 (7 bases). Trimming stripped 7 bases from V and 4 bases from J, with 14 bases between. Germline V gene sequence: CDR1 DFQATT, CDR2 SNEGSKA (reference sequence). This CDR3 is 13 amino acids long.